What follows describes a single T cell receptor (beta chain). Its target is unknown. CDR1 is MNHEY and CDR2 is SVGAGI in the germline V gene. This CDR3 contains 13 residues. Between the trimmed V and J ends, which lost 7 bases and 2 bases, there was a span of 12 bases. Libraries were prepared by immunoSEQ multiplex PCR; TCRdb keeps only in-frame clonotypes and omits some of them. This repertoire shows about 280,000 clones, roughly 88% found once; its top ten account for about 0.86%. This entry belongs to a study of cytomegalovirus exposure and HLA in healthy donors. Overall study: A later analysis reported the approximately 120 validation repertoires used the same platform as the 550 to 700 first-cohort repertoires.

Notes on the study in general: The study found most TCR sequences rare, yet found some public TCRs in many donors.

This receptor was taken from a woman aged 18 to 35 in good health and CMV-seronegative. The chain recombines TRBV6-5 with TRBJ2-7; no firm D call. Sequenced sample: PBMCs. As DNA, the CDR3 is TGTGCCAGCAATAACGGCGGCGCCTACGAGCAGTACTTC. Translated: CASNNGGAYEQYF.